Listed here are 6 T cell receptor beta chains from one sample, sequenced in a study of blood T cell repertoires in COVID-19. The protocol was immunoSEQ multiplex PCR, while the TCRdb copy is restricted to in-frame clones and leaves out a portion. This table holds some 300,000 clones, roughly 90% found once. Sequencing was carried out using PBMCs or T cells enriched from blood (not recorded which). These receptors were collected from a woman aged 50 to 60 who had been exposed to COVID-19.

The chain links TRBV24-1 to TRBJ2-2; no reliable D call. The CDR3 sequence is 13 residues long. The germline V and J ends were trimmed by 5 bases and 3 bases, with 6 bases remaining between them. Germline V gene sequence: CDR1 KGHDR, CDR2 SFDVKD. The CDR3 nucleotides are TGTGCCACCAGTGTAATAGACACCGGGGAGCTGTTTTTT. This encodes CATSVIDTGELFF.

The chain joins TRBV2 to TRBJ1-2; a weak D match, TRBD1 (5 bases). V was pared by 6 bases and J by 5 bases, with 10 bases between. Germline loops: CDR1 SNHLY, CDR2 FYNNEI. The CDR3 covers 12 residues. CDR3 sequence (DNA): TGTGCCAGCAGGGGAGGGGTGTATGGCTACACCTTC. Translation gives CASRGGVYGYTF. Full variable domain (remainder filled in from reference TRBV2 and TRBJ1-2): EPEVTQTPSHQVTQMGQEVILRCVPISNHLYFYWYRQILGQKVEFLVSFYNNEISEKSEIFDDQFSVERPDGSNFTLKIRSTKLEDSAMYFCASRGGVYGYTFGSGTRLTVV.

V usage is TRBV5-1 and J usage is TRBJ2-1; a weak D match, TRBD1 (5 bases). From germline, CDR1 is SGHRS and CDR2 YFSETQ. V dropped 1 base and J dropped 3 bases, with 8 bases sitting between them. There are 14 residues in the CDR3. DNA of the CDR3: TGCGCCAGCAGCTTGCAGACAGACTACAATGAGCAGTTCTTC. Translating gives CASSLQTDYNEQFF. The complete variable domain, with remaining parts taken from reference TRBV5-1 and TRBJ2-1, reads KAGVTQTPRYLIKTRGQQVTLSCSPISGHRSVSWYQQTPGQGLQFLFEYFSETQRNKGNFPGRFSGRQFSNSRSEMNVSTLELGDSALYLCASSLQTDYNEQFFGPGTRLTVL.

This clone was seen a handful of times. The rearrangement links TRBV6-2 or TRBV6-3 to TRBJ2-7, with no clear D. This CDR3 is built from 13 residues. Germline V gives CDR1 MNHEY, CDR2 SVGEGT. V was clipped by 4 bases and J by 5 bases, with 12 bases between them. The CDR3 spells CASSSRANHEQYF. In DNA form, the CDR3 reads TGTGCCAGCAGTTCTCGAGCTAACCACGAGCAGTACTTC.

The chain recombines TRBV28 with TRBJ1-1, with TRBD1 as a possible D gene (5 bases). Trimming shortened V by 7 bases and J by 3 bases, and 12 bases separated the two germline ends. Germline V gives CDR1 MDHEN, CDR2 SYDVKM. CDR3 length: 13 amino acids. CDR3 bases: TGTGCCAGCATGGGGGGATGGGACACTGAAGCTTTCTTT. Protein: CASMGGWDTEAFF.

The CDR3 sequence: CASSLEASSSYEQYF. The DNA of the CDR3 is TGTGCCAGCAGCTTGGAGGCTTCTAGCTCCTACGAGCAGTACTTC. This rearrangement joins TRBV5-4 to TRBJ2-7, with D uncertain. The CDR3 loop spans 15 amino acids. Trimming pared 0 bases from V and 0 bases from J, leaving 10 bases between. Germline CDR1 is SGHNT and CDR2 is YYREEE (reference sequence). Looking up the rest from reference TRBV5-4 and TRBJ2-7 gives the full variable domain: ETGVTQSPTHLIKTRGQQVTLRCSSQSGHNTVSWYQQALGQGPQFIFQYYREEENGRGNFPPRFSGLQFPNYSSELNVNALELDDSALYLCASSLEASSSYEQYFGPGTRLTVT.